One and the same sample provided the 13 T cell receptor beta chains below, sequenced in a study of identical twins. In TCRdb, the 5' RACE reads were re-called with MiXCR into one record per CDR3 protein. Among 500,000 to 550,000 distinct CDR3 sequences listed, about 22% were seen once. The data also belong to a second study, concerning yellow fever vaccine responses in identical twins.

What was sequenced was CD4+ T cells sorted from blood. The receptors come from a woman aged 18-30 years in good health.

The V call is TRBV3-1, the J call TRBJ2-5; D is ambiguous. CDR3 size: 13 residues. Trimming took 1 base from V and 7 from J, leaving 10 bases between them. Per germline, CDR1 LGHDT and CDR2 YNNKEL (reference sequence). CDR3 sequence (DNA): TGTGCCAGCAGCCAAGTAGTATTTGGGACCCAGTACTTC. Its protein is CASSQVVFGTQYF.

This chain connects TRBV3-1 to TRBJ2-1; D is uncertain. V lost 1 base, J lost 2 bases, and 9 bases lay in between. CDR1 and CDR2 from the germline V gene are LGHDT and YNNKEL (reference sequence). This CDR3 is 15 amino acids long. The CDR3 region is CASSQGPQPYNEQFF. As DNA, the CDR3 is TGTGCCAGCAGCCAAGGTCCCCAGCCCTACAATGAGCAGTTCTTC.

The rearrangement links TRBV11-2 to TRBJ2-2; D possibly corresponds to TRBD1 (6 bases). The germline gives CDR1 SGHAT, CDR2 FQNNGV. Between the trimmed V and J ends, which lost 6 bases and 6 bases, there was a span of 17 bases. The CDR3 totals 15 residues. The CDR3 protein is CASRGDTQRAGELFF. The CDR3 nucleotides read TGTGCCAGCAGGGGGGACACACAACGCGCCGGGGAGCTGTTTTTT.

This clonotype was seen only a few times. The chain links TRBV11-2 to TRBJ2-2, with 9 bases aligning to TRBD1. V was clipped by 5 bases and J by 7 bases; unmatched bases: 17. Germline V gene sequence: CDR1 SGHAT, CDR2 FQNNGV. The CDR3 runs to 18 residues. The CDR3 DNA is TGTGCCAGCAGCCTCAAATTACCCGGGACAGGGCTTCGCGGGGAGCTGTTTTTT. It is translated as CASSLKLPGTGLRGELFF.

The chain carries TRBV7-9 and TRBJ1-5; no reliable D call. V was cut by 2 bases and J by 0 bases, with 5 bases left in between. CDR3 length: 14 amino acids. CDR1 SEHNR and CDR2 FQNEAQ come from the germline V gene (reference sequence). CDR3 DNA sequence: TGTGCCAGCAGCTTATACGATAGCAATCAGCCCCAGCATTTT. This codes for CASSLYDSNQPQHF.

V and J are TRBV20-1 and TRBJ2-3, with 11 bases lining up with TRBD2. V gave up 8 bases and J gave up 4 bases; unmatched junction bases: 8. In germline, CDR1 is DFQATT, CDR2 SNEGSKA (reference sequence). This CDR3 comprises 14 residues. CDR3 amino acids: CSPLLAGGPDTQYF. The CDR3 region has the DNA TGCAGTCCTCTATTAGCGGGAGGGCCAGATACGCAGTATTTT.

V gene TRBV19 combines with J gene TRBJ1-1, with D unresolved. V was clipped by 7 bases and J by 4 bases, with 19 bases between them. The CDR3 extends over 15 amino acids. Germline V gene sequence: CDR1 LNHDA, CDR2 SQIVND (reference sequence). CDR3 residues: CASISGGGSSTEAFF. In DNA, the CDR3 is TGTGCCAGTATCTCCGGAGGAGGGTCGTCCACTGAAGCTTTCTTT.

This clonotype has a handful of counts. The chain recombines TRBV12-3 or TRBV12-4 with TRBJ2-3; D not resolved. The CDR3 has 15 residues. The germline V and J ends were trimmed by 6 bases and 0 bases, with 13 bases remaining between them. The CDR3 sequence: CASRMTLGSTDTQYF. For the CDR3, the DNA is TGTGCCAGCAGGATGACACTTGGGAGCACAGATACGCAGTATTTT.

In this sample, this clonotype turned up a few times. This rearrangement joins TRBV12-1 to TRBJ2-1; TRBD1, the D gene given by the table, was not confirmed from the DNA. TRBV12-1 is tagged as a pseudogene. The CDR3 extends over 16 amino acids. The CDR3 DNA reads TGTGCCAGCAGCTTTGGGGGACAGGACTTCTACAATGAGCAGTTCTTC. Protein product: CASSFGGQDFYNEQFF.

This clonotype has only a few counts. The rearrangement links TRBV5-1 to TRBJ2-5; TRBD2 agrees at 8 bases. Losses at the gene ends were 2 bases for V and 2 bases for J; bases not matched to a gene: 2. The CDR3 extends over 14 amino acids. Germline values: CDR1 SGHRS, CDR2 YFSETQ. CDR3 protein: CASSFSGEQETQYF. The CDR3 bases are TGCGCCAGCAGCTTTAGCGGGGAGCAAGAGACCCAGTACTTC.

This clonotype was detected a few times. The gene calls are TRBV20-1 and TRBJ2-7; D might be TRBD2 (6 bases). The germline gives CDR1 DFQATT, CDR2 SNEGSKA (reference sequence). V was clipped by 3 bases and J by 0 bases, with 15 bases between them. The CDR3 contains 15 residues. The CDR3 spells CSASSPAGISYEQYF. DNA for the CDR3: TGCAGTGCTAGTTCCCCAGCGGGTATCTCCTACGAGCAGTACTTC.

The rearrangement links TRBV7-3 to TRBJ1-1; D may be TRBD1 (5 bases). Germline V gene data show CDR1 as SGHTA and CDR2 as FQGTGA. Trimming took 1 base from V and 1 from J, leaving 7 bases between them. There are 14 residues in the CDR3. This chain's CDR3 is CASSLKGQNTEAFF. The DNA for the CDR3 is TGTGCCAGCAGCTTAAAAGGACAGAACACTGAAGCTTTCTTT.

This clonotype was seen a few times. J is TRBJ2-1 and V is TRBV10-3; D gene unclear. Trimming left V 0 bases short and J 5 bases short, with 8 bases between. Germline V gene lookup returns CDR1 ENHRY and CDR2 SYGVKD. CDR3 length equals 14 residues. CDR3 residues: CAISESQANNEQFF. The CDR3 DNA reads as TGTGCCATCAGTGAGTCTCAAGCGAACAATGAGCAGTTCTTC.